This TCR beta chain was identified in a study of patients and donors after allogeneic stem cell transplantation. This clonotype was counted at least ten times. TCRdb reprocessed the RT-PCR reads via MiXCR and lists one record per CDR3 protein. The top ten clones hold about two thirds of a sample with about 40,000 distinct CDR3 sequences, roughly 29% of them seen once. Germline CDR1 reads MNHEY; CDR2 reads SMNVEV (reference sequence). Trimming removed 4 bases at V and 5 bases at J, with 11 bases between. The CDR3 covers 13 residues. The clonotype was recovered from a human donor who was either an allogeneic HSCT recipient or a stem cell or donor lymphocyte infusion donor (not recorded which). It is not recorded whose cells these are; they may come from a transplant donor. Sequenced: blood, either unsorted or a sorted T cell fraction (not recorded which). The rearrangement links TRBV27 to TRBJ2-5; D not certain. The CDR3, as DNA: TGTGCCAGCAGTTCCCCCCGCTACGAGACCCAGTACTTC. Its translation is CASSSPRYETQYF.